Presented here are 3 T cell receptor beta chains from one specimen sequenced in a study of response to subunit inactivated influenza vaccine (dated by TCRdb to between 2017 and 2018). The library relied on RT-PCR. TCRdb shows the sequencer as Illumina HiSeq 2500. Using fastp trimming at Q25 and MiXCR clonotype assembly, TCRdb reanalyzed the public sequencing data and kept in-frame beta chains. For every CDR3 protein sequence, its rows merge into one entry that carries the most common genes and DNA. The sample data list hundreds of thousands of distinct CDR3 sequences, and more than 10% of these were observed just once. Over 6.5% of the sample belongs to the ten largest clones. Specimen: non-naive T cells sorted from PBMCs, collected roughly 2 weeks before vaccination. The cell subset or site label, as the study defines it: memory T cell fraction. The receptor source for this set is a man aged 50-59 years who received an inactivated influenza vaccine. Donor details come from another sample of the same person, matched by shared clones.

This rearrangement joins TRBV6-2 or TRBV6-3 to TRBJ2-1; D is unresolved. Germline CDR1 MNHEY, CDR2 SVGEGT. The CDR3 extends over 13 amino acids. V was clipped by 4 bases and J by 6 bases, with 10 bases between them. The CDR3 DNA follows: TGTGCCAGCAGTTCTGACGTGGGCAATGAGCAGTTCTTC. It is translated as CASSSDVGNEQFF.

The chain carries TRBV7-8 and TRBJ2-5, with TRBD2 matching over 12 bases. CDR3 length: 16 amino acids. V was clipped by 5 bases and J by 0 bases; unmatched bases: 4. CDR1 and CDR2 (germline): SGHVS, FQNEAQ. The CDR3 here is CASSPRLAGDQETQYF. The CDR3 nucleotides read TGTGCCAGCAGCCCCCGACTAGCGGGGGACCAAGAGACCCAGTACTTC.

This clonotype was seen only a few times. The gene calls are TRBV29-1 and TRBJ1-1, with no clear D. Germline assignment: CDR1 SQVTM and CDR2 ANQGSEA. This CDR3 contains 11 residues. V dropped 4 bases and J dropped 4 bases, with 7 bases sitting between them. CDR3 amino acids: CSVGASTEAFF. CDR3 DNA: TGCAGCGTTGGGGCCTCCACTGAAGCTTTCTTT.